This T cell receptor (beta chain) was sequenced for a study of cytomegalovirus exposure and HLA in healthy donors. The study ran its PCR with 60 Vbeta and 13 Jbeta primers. Source study methods: Approximately 10 million shared chains were among around 80 million unique TCR beta chains counted in a later analysis. Here immunoSEQ multiplex PCR was the method, and the copy in TCRdb shows in-frame clones only, minus some. V and J calls and clone size are copied from that table; D and trimming were computed from the DNA. Of over 95,000 clones detected, 60% to 80% appear once; the ten largest clones hold just over 2%. CDR1 is MNHEY, CDR2 SVGAGI, per germline. The CDR3 runs to 14 residues.

The sample was PBMCs. The TCR originated in a human donor in good health. The rearrangement links TRBV6-5 to TRBJ2-2; 9 bases line up with TRBD1. The CDR3 protein is CASTRDRVTGELFF. CDR3 bases: TGTGCGTCTACCAGGGACAGGGTCACCGGGGAGCTGTTTTTT.